A single sample is the source of the 31 T cell receptor beta chains below, sequenced in a study of memory CD8 T cells in hepatitis C reinfection. Measured with immunoSEQ multiplex PCR; TCRdb has only the in-frame clones, and not every one. Here the sample spans approximately 49,000 clones, roughly nine tenths being singletons. Time point reported: late/post reinfection, 12 to 24 weeks after detection. No in vitro expansion preceded TCR sequencing of the sorted cells. The sequencing sample was made of naive CD8+ T cells sorted from blood. The receptors were sampled from a man aged 18-30 years with hepatitis C virus infection.

In its sample, this clone was seen once. CDR3 protein: CASSPNVIPVDEQFF. The DNA of the CDR3 is TGTGCCAGCAGCCCAAACGTCATTCCGGTCGATGAGCAGTTCTTC. The chain combines TRBV7-6 with TRBJ2-1; no firm D call. V was clipped by 5 bases and J by 8 bases, with 19 bases between them. This CDR3 contains 15 residues. The germline CDR1 and CDR2 sequences are SGHVS and FNYEAQ.

The CDR3 region has the DNA TGTGCCACTCGAAAAGGGGCAGGCAATCAGCCCCAGCATTTT. This translates into CATRKGAGNQPQHF. The genes are TRBV6-6 and TRBJ1-5; D is perhaps TRBD1 (5 bases). V shed 10 bases and J shed 2 bases, with 15 bases lying between them. The CDR3 is 14 residues long. CDR1 is MNHNY and CDR2 is SVGAGI in the germline V gene (reference sequence).

The chain is built from TRBV18 and TRBJ2-5; no definite D call. The length of the CDR3 is 13 residues. CDR1 is KGHSH and CDR2 is LQKENI in the germline V gene. The ends were cut back, 5 bases at V and 3 bases at J, with 10 bases in the middle. CDR3 sequence: CASSITPEETQYF. Written as DNA, the CDR3 is TGTGCCAGCTCAATCACCCCGGAAGAGACCCAGTACTTC.

The chain links TRBV19 to TRBJ2-7, with a possible D match to TRBD1 (5 bases). The CDR3 is 15 residues long. Trimming shortened V by 9 bases and J by 3 bases, and 21 bases separated the two germline ends. Germline-derived CDR1 and CDR2 are LNHDA and SQIVND (reference sequence). CDR3 in amino acids: CASAPGAVSSYEQYF. As DNA, the CDR3 is TGTGCCAGCGCTCCTGGGGCCGTCTCCAGCTACGAGCAGTACTTC.

The chain has TRBV7-9 and TRBJ2-3; D is perhaps TRBD2 (6 bases). The CDR3 has 17 amino acids. The germline V gene has CDR1 SEHNR and CDR2 FQNEAQ (reference sequence). Trimming removed 6 bases from V and 0 bases from J, with 19 bases in between. CDR3 bases: TGTGCCAGCAGTTCAGCGGCGGGGCGTACTAGCACAGATACGCAGTATTTT. Protein sequence: CASSSAAGRTSTDTQYF.

The gene calls are TRBV7-9 and TRBJ2-1; the match to TRBD2 covers 8 bases. The CDR3 has 15 amino acids. The trim removed 5 bases at V and 4 bases at J, leaving 7 bases unmatched. Germline V CDR1 and CDR2: SEHNR, FQNEAQ (reference sequence). CDR3 bases: TGTGCCAGCAGCAAAAGCGGGGGCCCGTACAATGAGCAGTTCTTC. It yields the protein CASSKSGGPYNEQFF. Looking up the rest from reference TRBV7-9 and TRBJ2-1 gives the full variable domain: DTGVSQNPRHKITKRGQNVTFRCDPISEHNRLYWYRQTLGQGPEFLTYFQNEAQLEKSRLLSDRFSAERPKGSFSTLEIQRTEQGDSAMYLCASSKSGGPYNEQFFGPGTRLTVL.

The chain recombines TRBV5-6 with TRBJ1-1; TRBD1 aligns across 9 bases. Germline V gives CDR1 SGHDT, CDR2 YYEEEE. Trimming at V came to 0 bases and at J to 7 bases, leaving 13 bases not matched to a gene. CDR3 size: 17 residues. Here the CDR3 DNA reads TGTGCCAGCAGCTTGGCCGTAGGACAGGGGCCCTACTTTGAAGCTTTCTTT. Amino acid sequence: CASSLAVGQGPYFEAFF.

This clone was recorded once. The CDR3 nucleotides are TGCGCCAGCAGCCAAGAGGATTCGGGGAGCGGCTCCTACGAGCAGTACTTC. Translating gives CASSQEDSGSGSYEQYF. The chain recombines TRBV4-1 with TRBJ2-7; D is perhaps TRBD2 (5 bases). The V gene's germline CDR1 is MGHRA and CDR2 YSYEKL. The V gene lost 0 bases and the J gene lost 0 bases, with 15 bases spanning the gap. The CDR3 length is 17 residues.

The chain is built from TRBV28 and TRBJ2-7, with D perhaps matching TRBD1 (5 bases). Germline values: CDR1 MDHEN, CDR2 SYDVKM. The CDR3 runs 15 residues. The ends were cut back, 2 bases at V and 5 bases at J, with 16 bases in the middle. CDR3 region: CASSLGAQVGDEQYF. As DNA, the CDR3 is TGTGCCAGCAGTTTAGGAGCACAGGTTGGTGACGAGCAGTACTTC.

The chain has TRBV6-1 and TRBJ1-2; the match to TRBD1 covers 7 bases. CDR3 length: 15 amino acids. Germline loops: CDR1 MNHNS, CDR2 SASEGT. V lost 2 bases and J lost 8; bases outside the gene matches: 11. Here the CDR3 DNA reads TGTGCCAGCAGTGAACCCGAGACAGGGTTTCGGGGCTACACCTTC. Its translation is CASSEPETGFRGYTF.

This chain's CDR3 is CASSLEGRGSYNSPLHF. In DNA, the CDR3 is TGTGCCAGCAGCTTAGAGGGCAGGGGCTCCTATAATTCACCCCTCCACTTT. The rearrangement joins TRBV7-9 to TRBJ1-6, with D possibly being TRBD1 (6 bases). This CDR3 region has 17 residues. V dropped 1 base and J dropped 0 bases, with 10 bases sitting between them. CDR1 and CDR2 from the germline V gene are SEHNR and FQNEAQ (reference sequence).

The chain combines TRBV19 with TRBJ2-1; the match to TRBD2 covers 9 bases. CDR1 LNHDA and CDR2 SQIVND come from the germline V gene (reference sequence). The V and J ends lost 5 bases and 8 bases, in that order; junction bases with no gene match: 10. This CDR3 is 15 amino acids long. The CDR3: CASSLALAGLDEQFF. DNA of the CDR3: TGTGCCAGTAGTCTGGCGCTAGCGGGGCTGGATGAGCAGTTCTTC. Full variable domain (remainder filled in from reference TRBV19 and TRBJ2-1): DGGITQSPKYLFRKEGQNVTLSCEQNLNHDAMYWYRQDPGQGLRLIYYSQIVNDFQKGDIAEGYSVSREKKESFPLTVTSAQKNPTAFYLCASSLALAGLDEQFFGPGTRLTVL.

In regard to this clone: One end of the junction does not line up with germline, which may come from a read error. CDR3 in DNA: TGTGCCAGCAGCTTAGTTATTGGTGGCAATGGGCAGTTCTTC. Protein sequence: CASSLVIGGNGQFF. This sequence joins TRBV11-2 and TRBJ2-1; D gene ambiguous. Germline CDR1 and CDR2: SGHAT and FQNNGV. The CDR3 is 14 residues long.

This sequence joins TRBV28 and TRBJ2-6, with D uncertain. The germline gives CDR1 MDHEN, CDR2 SYDVKM. Trimming took off 4 bases at V and 4 bases at J, with 14 bases between the two ends. This CDR3 has 16 amino acids. The CDR3 protein is CASSSTQLRGANVLTF. The CDR3 DNA sequence: TGTGCCAGCAGTTCGACCCAACTACGAGGGGCCAACGTCCTGACTTTC.

As DNA, the CDR3 is TGTGCCAGCAGCAGCGACTACCGGGACTACCTAAGCACAGATACGCAGTATTTT. Its protein product is CASSSDYRDYLSTDTQYF. The rearrangement links TRBV7-2 to TRBJ2-3; 7 positions agree with TRBD2. Germline assignment: CDR1 SGHTA and CDR2 FQGNSA. With 5 bases clipped from V and 0 bases from J, the junction kept 14 bases outside the gene matches. The CDR3 is 18 residues long.

The chain employs TRBV5-1 and TRBJ2-7; 10 bases agree with TRBD2. The CDR3 is 16 residues long. Germline trimming cut 3 bases from V and 7 bases from J; bases unmatched to any gene: 13. Germline V CDR1 and CDR2: SGHRS, YFSETQ. Written as DNA, the CDR3 is TGCGCCAGCAGCTCTCTAGGACTAGCGGACCTTGGAGAGCAGTACTTC. The encoded protein is CASSSLGLADLGEQYF.

The count of this clone is one. The chain has TRBV10-2 and TRBJ2-5; D possibly corresponds to TRBD1 (6 bases). Germline V CDR1 and CDR2: WSHSY, SAAADI. Trimming left V 2 bases short and J 5 bases short, with 18 bases between. This CDR3 is built from 16 residues. CDR3 amino acids: CASSEIREARGETQYF. In DNA, the CDR3 is TGCGCCAGCAGTGAGATAAGAGAAGCGAGGGGGGAGACCCAGTACTTC.

This clone was observed once. V usage is TRBV30 and J usage is TRBJ2-2, with no clear D. The ends were cut back, 2 bases at V and 3 bases at J, with 13 bases in the middle. CDR3 length: 15 amino acids. Germline CDR1 GTSNPN, CDR2 SVGIG (reference sequence). DNA for the CDR3: TGTGCCTGGAGTTTAGGTGGGCTTGACACCGGGGAGCTGTTTTTT. Translation gives CAWSLGGLDTGELFF.

This chain connects TRBV19 to TRBJ2-5, with D possibly matching TRBD1 (6 bases). Trimming shortened V by 1 base and J by 0 bases, and 9 bases separated the two germline ends. Germline V gene data show CDR1 as LNHDA and CDR2 as SQIVND (reference sequence). This CDR3 has 15 residues. CDR3 sequence: CASSIVGADQETQYF. CDR3 DNA: TGTGCCAGTAGTATAGTGGGGGCAGACCAAGAGACCCAGTACTTC.

This chain uses TRBV5-6 with TRBJ2-3; 8 positions agree with TRBD2. The CDR3 covers 14 residues. J lost 4 bases, V lost 1 base, and 2 bases had no gene match. Germline V CDR1 and CDR2: SGHDT, YYEEEE. Written as DNA, the CDR3 is TGTGCCAGCAGCTTGCCGGGGGGGGCAGATACGCAGTATTTT. Translation gives CASSLPGGADTQYF.

The CDR3 loop reads CASTQGSIKTDTQYF. The CDR3 nucleotides are TGCGCCAGCACCCAGGGGAGCATTAAGACAGATACGCAGTATTTT. This chain links TRBV4-1 with TRBJ2-3, with D maybe TRBD1 (6 bases). V was shortened by 7 bases and J by 3 bases, with 17 bases between the two germline ends. The CDR3 covers 15 residues. In germline, CDR1 is MGHRA, CDR2 YSYEKL.

The V gene is TRBV27, the J gene TRBJ2-7; D possibly corresponds to TRBD1 (6 bases). The CDR3 loop spans 15 amino acids. The ends were cut back, 0 bases at V and 3 bases at J, with 12 bases in the middle. Germline loops: CDR1 MNHEY, CDR2 SMNVEV (reference sequence). The CDR3 DNA reads as TGTGCCAGCAGTTTATCGAAACAGGGTGACTACGAGCAGTACTTC. Its protein is CASSLSKQGDYEQYF.

The chain uses TRBV19 and TRBJ1-1, with a possible D match to TRBD1 (6 bases). The germline CDR1 and CDR2 sequences are LNHDA and SQIVND (reference sequence). Trimming removed 0 bases from V and 4 bases from J, with 9 bases in between. CDR3 length equals 14 residues. In nucleotides, the CDR3 is TGTGCCAGTAGTATAGAGGGGGCGCGCACTGAAGCTTTCTTT. Residues: CASSIEGARTEAFF. The whole variable domain, filled in from reference TRBV19 and TRBJ1-1, reads DGGITQSPKYLFRKEGQNVTLSCEQNLNHDAMYWYRQDPGQGLRLIYYSQIVNDFQKGDIAEGYSVSREKKESFPLTVTSAQKNPTAFYLCASSIEGARTEAFFGQGTRLTVV.

This chain links TRBV5-6 with TRBJ2-5; 7 bases align to TRBD2. The CDR3 sequence is 14 residues long. The V gene's germline CDR1 is SGHDT and CDR2 YYEEEE. V shed 1 base and J 2 bases; nucleotides not matched to a gene: 2. CDR3 loop: CASSLLGLQETQYF. For the CDR3, the DNA is TGTGCCAGCAGCTTGTTGGGACTACAAGAGACCCAGTACTTC.

This clone occurred a few times. The chain recombines TRBV6-1 with TRBJ2-7; 7 nucleotides align to TRBD1. Trimming removed 8 bases from V and 0 bases from J; junction bases left unmatched: 7. CDR3 length: 14 amino acids. Germline CDR1 and CDR2: MNHNS and SASEGT. The CDR3: CASLGQEISYEQYF. The CDR3 DNA reads as TGTGCCAGCCTAGGACAGGAAATCTCCTACGAGCAGTACTTC.

The CDR3 coding sequence is TGTGCCAGCAGCTTAGGAACGGGGAACACAGATACGCAGTATTTT. Amino acid sequence: CASSLGTGNTDTQYF. This chain joins TRBV7-2 and TRBJ2-3; possibly TRBD2 for D (5 bases). The V gene's germline CDR1 is SGHTA and CDR2 FQGNSA. The CDR3 sequence is 15 residues long. V was clipped by 1 base and J by 2 bases, with 10 bases between them.

The V call is TRBV4-1, the J call TRBJ2-5; possibly TRBD1 for D (6 bases). There are 18 residues in the CDR3. CDR1 is MGHRA and CDR2 is YSYEKL in the germline V gene. The V and J ends lost 0 bases and 3 bases respectively, with 20 bases between them. The CDR3 sequence is CASSQDLGAVRGEETQYF. CDR3 nucleotides: TGCGCCAGCAGCCAAGATTTGGGGGCGGTACGCGGAGAAGAGACCCAGTACTTC.

The chain has TRBV19 and TRBJ2-1, with 14 bases fitting TRBD2. There are 16 residues in the CDR3. J lost 4 bases, V lost 8 bases, and 7 bases had no gene match. Germline V gene data show CDR1 as LNHDA and CDR2 as SQIVND (reference sequence). The CDR3 loop is CASSPTSGGAYNEQFF. Here the CDR3 DNA reads TGTGCCAGTTCCCCGACTAGCGGGGGGGCATACAATGAGCAGTTCTTC.

V gene TRBV6-5 combines with J gene TRBJ2-7; D is unclear. V dropped 4 bases and J dropped 3 bases, with 13 bases sitting between them. This CDR3 has 14 residues. Germline V gene data show CDR1 as MNHEY and CDR2 as SVGAGI. The DNA of the CDR3 is TGTGCCAGCAGTTCAGTGGGCAGCTTCTACGAGCAGTACTTC. Its protein is CASSSVGSFYEQYF.

In this sample, this clone turned up once. The chain joins TRBV28 to TRBJ2-7; 9 nucleotides agree with TRBD1. CDR1 and CDR2 (germline): MDHEN, SYDVKM. The CDR3 has 15 residues. V gave up 6 bases and J gave up 2 bases; unmatched junction bases: 8. The CDR3 DNA follows: TGTGCCAGCAGCTCGGACAGGGGTTACACCTACGAGCAGTACTTC. It encodes CASSSDRGYTYEQYF.

The chain links TRBV5-6 to TRBJ2-3, with 11 nucleotides matching TRBD2. The CDR3 consists of 15 residues. The ends lost 3 bases at V and 1 base at J; junction bases unmatched: 1. Germline lookup yields CDR1 SGHDT and CDR2 YYEEEE. The CDR3 region has the DNA TGTGCCAGCAGCTGGGGACTAGCGGGCACAGATACGCAGTATTTT. It codes for CASSWGLAGTDTQYF.